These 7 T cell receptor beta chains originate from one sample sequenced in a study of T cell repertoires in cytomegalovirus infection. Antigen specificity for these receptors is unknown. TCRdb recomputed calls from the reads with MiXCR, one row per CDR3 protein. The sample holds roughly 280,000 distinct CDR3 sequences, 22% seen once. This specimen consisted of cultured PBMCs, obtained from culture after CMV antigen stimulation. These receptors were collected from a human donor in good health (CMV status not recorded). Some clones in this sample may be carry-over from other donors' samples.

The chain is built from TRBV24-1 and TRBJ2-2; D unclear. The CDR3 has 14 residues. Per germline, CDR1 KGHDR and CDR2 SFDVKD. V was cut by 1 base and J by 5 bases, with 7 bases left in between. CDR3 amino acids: CATSDFGWTGELFF. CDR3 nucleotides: TGTGCCACCAGTGATTTCGGGTGGACCGGGGAGCTGTTTTTT.

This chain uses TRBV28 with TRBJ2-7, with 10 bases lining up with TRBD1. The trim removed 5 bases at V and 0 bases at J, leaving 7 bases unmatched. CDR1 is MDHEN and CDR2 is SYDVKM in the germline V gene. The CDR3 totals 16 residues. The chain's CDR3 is CASSVRDRGPSYEQYF. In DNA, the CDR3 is TGTGCCAGCAGTGTCCGGGACAGGGGACCCTCCTACGAGCAGTACTTC.

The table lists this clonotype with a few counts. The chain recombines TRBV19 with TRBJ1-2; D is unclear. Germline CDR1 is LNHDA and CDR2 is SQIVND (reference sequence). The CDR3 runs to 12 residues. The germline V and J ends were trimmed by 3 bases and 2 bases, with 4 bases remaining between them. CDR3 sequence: CASSIDNYGYTF. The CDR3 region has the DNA TGTGCCAGTAGTATCGACAACTATGGCTACACCTTC.

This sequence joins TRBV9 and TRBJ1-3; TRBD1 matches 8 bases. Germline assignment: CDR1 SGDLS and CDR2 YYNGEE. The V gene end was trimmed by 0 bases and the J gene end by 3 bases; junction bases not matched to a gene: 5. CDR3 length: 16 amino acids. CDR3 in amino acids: CASSVDQGAIGNTIYF. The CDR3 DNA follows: TGTGCCAGCAGCGTAGATCAGGGGGCGATTGGAAACACCATATATTTT.

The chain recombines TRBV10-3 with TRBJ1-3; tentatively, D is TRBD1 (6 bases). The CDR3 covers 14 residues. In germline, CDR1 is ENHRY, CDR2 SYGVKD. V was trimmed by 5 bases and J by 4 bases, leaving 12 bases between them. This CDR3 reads CAISPAGVGNTIYF. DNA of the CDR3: TGTGCCATCAGTCCGGCAGGGGTAGGAAACACCATATATTTT.

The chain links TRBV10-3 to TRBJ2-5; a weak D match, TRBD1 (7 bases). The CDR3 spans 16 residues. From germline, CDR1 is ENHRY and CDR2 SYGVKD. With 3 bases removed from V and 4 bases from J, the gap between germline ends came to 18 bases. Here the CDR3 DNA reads TGTGCCATCAGTGACTCTACCTCAGGGGGAGGAGAGACCCAGTACTTC. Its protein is CAISDSTSGGGETQYF.

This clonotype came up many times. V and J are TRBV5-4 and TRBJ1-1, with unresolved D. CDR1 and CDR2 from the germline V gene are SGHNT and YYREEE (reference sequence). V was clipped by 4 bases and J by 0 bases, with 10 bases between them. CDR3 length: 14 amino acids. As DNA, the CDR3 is TGTGCCAGCAGCCTCGATGGGGTGAACACTGAAGCTTTCTTT. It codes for CASSLDGVNTEAFF. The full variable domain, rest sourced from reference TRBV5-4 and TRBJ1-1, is ETGVTQSPTHLIKTRGQQVTLRCSSQSGHNTVSWYQQALGQGPQFIFQYYREEENGRGNFPPRFSGLQFPNYSSELNVNALELDDSALYLCASSLDGVNTEAFFGQGTRLTVV.